This T cell receptor (beta chain) was captured in a study of T cell clusters in autoimmune cytopenias. On the study more broadly: Per sample, median TRB depth was roughly 50,000 reads, yielding a median about 2,500 distinct clonotypes.

Notes on this clonotype: The antigen is unknown.

Germline loops: CDR1 SNHLY, CDR2 FYNNEI. The CDR3 covers 15 residues. TRB was amplified by touch-down multiplex PCR, primer pools A and B combined. For each CDR3 protein, TCRdb gives one entry from its re-call of the multiplex PCR reads, without DNA. The table lists approximately 3,000 distinct CDR3 sequences. Regarding the study as a whole: TRB repertoire shifts in secondary cytopenia and chronic lymphocytic leukemia mostly reflected lymphoma, not autoimmunity. Physiological T cell clusters of healthy donors were apparently absent in primary autoimmune cytopenia patients. The T cell clusters were defined only in silico, without experimental functional validation.

Each sample's input was roughly 250 ng genomic DNA, some 34,000 genome equivalents. This clonotype was sampled from a human donor with an autoimmune cytopenia, with autoimmune hepatitis or in good health (not recorded which). The source material was peripheral blood. This sequence joins TRBV2 and TRBJ2-7; the D call from TCRdb, TRBD2, cannot be confirmed without DNA. The CDR3 is CASSEDSGGADEQYF.